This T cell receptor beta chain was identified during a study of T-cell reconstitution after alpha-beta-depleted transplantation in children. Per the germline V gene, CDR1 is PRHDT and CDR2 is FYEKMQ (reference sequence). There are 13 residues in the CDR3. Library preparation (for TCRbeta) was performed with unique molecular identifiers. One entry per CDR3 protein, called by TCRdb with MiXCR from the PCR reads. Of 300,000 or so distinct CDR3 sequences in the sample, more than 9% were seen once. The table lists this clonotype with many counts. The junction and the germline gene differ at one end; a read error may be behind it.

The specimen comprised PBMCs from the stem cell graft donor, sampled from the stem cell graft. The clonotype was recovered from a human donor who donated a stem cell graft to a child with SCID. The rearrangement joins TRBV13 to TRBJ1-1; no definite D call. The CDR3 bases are TGTGCCAGCAGGTTAGACCCGAACACTGAAGCTTTCTTT. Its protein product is CASRLDPNTEAFF.